These 15 T cell receptor beta chains originate from one sample sequenced in a study of blood T cell repertoires in COVID-19. Only in-frame clones appear in the TCRdb table, and some are missing; sequencing was by immunoSEQ multiplex PCR. The table records more than 400,000 clones, around 91% of them present only once. The source material was PBMCs or T cells enriched from blood (not recorded which). These TCRs come from a man between 18 and 29 years old who had recovered from COVID-19.

The chain has TRBV6-1 and TRBJ2-1, with 7 bases identical to TRBD2. Trimming removed 4 bases from V and 3 bases from J; junction bases left unmatched: 6. The germline gives CDR1 MNHNS, CDR2 SASEGT. The CDR3 runs 15 residues. CDR3 protein: CASSGGRVGYNEQFF. The CDR3 DNA follows: TGTGCCAGCAGTGGGGGGAGGGTGGGCTACAATGAGCAGTTCTTC.

The V call is TRBV2, the J call TRBJ2-7, with D tentatively TRBD2 (6 bases). The CDR3 contains 14 residues. Germline V lookup: CDR1 SNHLY, CDR2 FYNNEI. V gave up 7 bases and J gave up 1 base, with 14 bases separating them. This CDR3 is CASNGGDVSYEQYF. In DNA form, the CDR3 reads TGTGCCAGCAACGGAGGGGACGTGTCCTACGAGCAGTACTTC.

The chain is built from TRBV2 and TRBJ2-3, with D possibly matching TRBD2 (5 bases). The V gene's germline CDR1 is SNHLY and CDR2 FYNNEI. V lost 4 bases and J 3 bases, leaving 20 bases between the germline ends. The CDR3 is 17 amino acids. The CDR3 is CASSGLSRMRATDTQYF. For the CDR3, the DNA is TGTGCCAGCAGTGGGCTATCCAGGATGAGGGCTACAGATACGCAGTATTTT.

The CDR3 region is CASSAREDYGYTF. CDR3 DNA: TGTGCCAGCAGCGCCCGGGAGGACTATGGCTACACCTTC. The rearrangement links TRBV9 to TRBJ1-2, with D hard to call. Looked up from germline, CDR1 is SGDLS and CDR2 is YYNGEE. V was shortened by 3 bases and J by 3 bases, with 9 bases between the two germline ends. This CDR3 is built from 13 residues.

This chain links TRBV27 with TRBJ1-5; D is possibly TRBD1 (5 bases). This CDR3 spans 14 amino acids. V dropped 5 bases and J dropped 3 bases, with 11 bases sitting between them. Germline V gene data show CDR1 as MNHEY and CDR2 as SMNVEV (reference sequence). The CDR3 region has the DNA TGTGCCAGCAGTCCCGGACACCCCAATCAGCCCCAGCATTTT. It codes for CASSPGHPNQPQHF.

V is TRBV24-1 and J is TRBJ2-2; D is possibly TRBD2 (5 bases). The CDR3 sequence is 14 residues long. Germline assignment: CDR1 KGHDR and CDR2 SFDVKD. Trimming cost V 9 bases and J 1 base, with 11 bases left between them. The CDR3: CATARTQNTGELFF. The CDR3 coding sequence is TGTGCCACCGCCCGGACTCAGAACACCGGGGAGCTGTTTTTT.

V and J are TRBV19 and TRBJ2-2; possibly TRBD1 for D (7 bases). The CDR3 runs to 16 residues. With 6 bases removed from V and 4 bases from J, the gap between germline ends came to 18 bases. Germline lookup yields CDR1 LNHDA and CDR2 SQIVND (reference sequence). DNA of the CDR3: TGTGCCAGTAGGGGGGGACAGCTCTCGAGCACCGGGGAGCTGTTTTTT. Translated: CASRGGQLSSTGELFF.

The chain is built from TRBV3-1 (or the pseudogene TRBV3-2) and TRBJ2-1; possible D gene TRBD2, 6 bases. The CDR3 is 14 residues long. The germline CDR1 and CDR2 sequences are LGHDT and YNNKEL (reference sequence). Trimming shortened V by 4 bases and J by 6 bases, and 13 bases separated the two germline ends. The CDR3: CASSPNKRVNEQFF. CDR3 DNA sequence: TGTGCCAGCAGCCCGAACAAGCGGGTCAATGAGCAGTTCTTC.

This chain links TRBV28 with TRBJ1-5; D unclear. This CDR3 contains 14 residues. Per germline, CDR1 MDHEN and CDR2 SYDVKM. Deletions cut 2 bases from V and 5 bases from J, with 10 bases between. CDR3 DNA sequence: TGTGCCAGCAGTTTAAGAGGGAGACATCAGCCCCAGCATTTT. This codes for CASSLRGRHQPQHF.

As concerns this clone: Other nucleotide sequences in the sample specify the same CDR3. The CDR3 sequence: CASSQTTNTEAFF. The CDR3 DNA reads as TGTGCCAGCAGCCAGACAACGAACACTGAAGCTTTCTTT. The chain is built from TRBV3-1 (or the pseudogene TRBV3-2) and TRBJ1-1; unclear D gene. V was pared by 3 bases and J by 1 base, with 6 bases between. The CDR3 is made up of 13 amino acids. The germline gives CDR1 LGHDT, CDR2 YNNKEL (reference sequence).

The chain carries TRBV27 and TRBJ1-1; 7 nucleotides agree with TRBD1. CDR1 MNHEY and CDR2 SMNVEV come from the germline V gene (reference sequence). J was trimmed by 4 bases and V by 5 bases; bases with no gene match: 19. The CDR3 runs to 18 residues. CDR3 sequence: CASSGWDSPTPSPTEAFF. The CDR3 nucleotides are TGTGCCAGCAGTGGGTGGGACAGTCCTACTCCCTCACCCACTGAAGCTTTCTTT.

The CDR3 DNA reads TGTGCCAGCAGCTCGTACAGGAGAATGGGAAACACCATATATTTT. Its protein product is CASSSYRRMGNTIYF. The chain joins TRBV11-2 to TRBJ1-3; possible D gene TRBD1, 5 bases. CDR1 is SGHAT and CDR2 is FQNNGV in the germline V gene. V was cut by 4 bases and J by 4 bases, with 14 bases left in between. The CDR3 is made up of 15 amino acids.

The V gene is TRBV3-1 (or the pseudogene TRBV3-2), the J gene TRBJ2-2; 8 bases fit TRBD2. Germline V gene lookup returns CDR1 LGHDT and CDR2 YNNKEL (reference sequence). This CDR3 spans 15 amino acids. V lost 4 bases to trimming and J lost 3 bases; unmatched junction nucleotides: 4. DNA of the CDR3: TGTGCCAGCAGCCCGAGCGGGAGTTACACCGGGGAGCTGTTTTTT. Translating gives CASSPSGSYTGELFF.

This chain joins TRBV7-6 and TRBJ2-7; 12 bases align to TRBD2. CDR3 length: 19 amino acids. The V gene end was trimmed by 4 bases and the J gene end by 1 base; junction bases not matched to a gene: 14. In germline, CDR1 is SGHVS, CDR2 FNYEAQ. CDR3 sequence: CASSSGLAGYSELSYEQYF. CDR3 coding DNA: TGTGCCAGCAGCTCCGGACTAGCGGGATACTCGGAACTTTCCTACGAGCAGTACTTC.

The gene calls are TRBV29-1 and TRBJ1-1, with D possibly matching TRBD1 (6 bases). Trimming took 4 bases from V and 3 from J, leaving 9 bases between them. CDR1 SQVTM and CDR2 ANQGSEA come from the germline V gene. This CDR3 spans 12 amino acids. As DNA, the CDR3 is TGCAGCGTTGTATCAGGGGACACTGAAGCTTTCTTT. It translates to CSVVSGDTEAFF.